This T cell receptor (beta chain) was observed in a study of T cell responses to AZD1222 COVID-19 vaccine listed by TCRdb under 2021. With respect to the entire study: AZD1222 recipients with second doses at about 4 weeks or about 12 weeks were pooled, because spike-specific TCR depth and breadth did not differ between schedules. A total of 233 trial participants underwent TCR sequencing, of whom 200 to 220 had received two doses of AZD1222 and around 25 had received two doses of the MenACWY control vaccine. Enrollment into the trials was organized by age into subgroups of 18-55, 56-69 and 70-plus years, and those subgroups contained approximately 150, 30 and 60 TCR-sequenced participants, respectively.

General findings and caveats noted by the study authors: Most participants were white British and females outnumbered males, and the authors suggested that clonal diversity may have been underestimated. The 56-69-year group was small, and its depth increase did not reach significance, likely because of low power. A significant rise in spike-specific TCR breadth and depth was observed after two AZD1222 doses relative to day 0 and relative to MenACWY recipients. CD4 TCRs associated with the vaccine covered the entire spike protein, and the dominant responses were in regions 160-218 and 743-854. Reportedly, close to half of the unique spike-specific TCRs recognized epitopes lying outside the regions that are mutated in the B.1.351 and B.1.1.7 variants. Because no day 14 peak-response samples were available, repertoires were characterized only after the peak T cell response. Conclusions about previously exposed vaccinees are limited because only a handful of AZD1222 recipients were SARS-CoV-2 seropositive at baseline.

Read against the paper, the sample's time point label means: baseline before first vaccination. The vaccinee samples were drawn from two UK trials, COV001 and COV002, one of which was a single-blind randomized controlled phase 2/3 trial testing AZD1222 (ChAdOx1 nCoV-19) in healthy adults. Trial participant PBMC samples were collected at day 0 and day 28 after the second dose for TCRbeta chain sequencing. V is cut by 5 bases and J by 2 bases, and the space between the germline ends is 9 bases. Its CDR3 holds 13 amino acids, cysteine through phenylalanine. The only DNA kept is the CDR3, 39 bases in frame from the first base. Per the germline V gene (reference sequence), MNHEY is the CDR1 and SMNVEV is the CDR2. The CDR3 regions of human TCRbeta chains were subjected to immunosequencing. Per the source publication's procedure: Repertoire TCRs were checked for matches against a reference library of SARS-CoV-2-specific TCRs that had been generated using the MIRA antigen-specificity platform. Breadth was defined as the fraction of unique TCRs that were SARS-CoV-2-associated, and depth was defined as the fraction of total T cells that were SARS-CoV-2-associated. Using the MIRA data, each spike-specific TCR was mapped to the spike region that the TCR reacts to and placed in a CD4 or CD8 class. Log10-transformed breadth and depth values were compared by one-way ANOVA with Sidak's multiple comparisons tests. TCRdb re-hosts the immuneACCESS table, in-frame sequences only. Its copies lack some clones; in the studies checked, an unresolved V gene accounts for under half of them, and the cause for the rest is not known. V and J calls and clone size are those listed in that table; D and trimming were worked out from the DNA. The sample records approximately 140,000 clones, 94% of which are singletons. The ten largest clonotypes hold 1.3% of the sample.

As to this clone: This clone's antigen is unknown. The record has no base qualities; no much larger clone is one base away.

The TCR was taken from an adult in good health. Material: peripheral blood, obtained on day 0 of AZD1222 vaccination. The receptor chain draws on TRBV27 and TRBJ2-5, with no confidently assigned D gene. CDR3 protein: CASSAGRQETQYF. The bases read TGTGCCAGCAGTGCCGGGCGTCAAGAGACCCAGTACTTC.